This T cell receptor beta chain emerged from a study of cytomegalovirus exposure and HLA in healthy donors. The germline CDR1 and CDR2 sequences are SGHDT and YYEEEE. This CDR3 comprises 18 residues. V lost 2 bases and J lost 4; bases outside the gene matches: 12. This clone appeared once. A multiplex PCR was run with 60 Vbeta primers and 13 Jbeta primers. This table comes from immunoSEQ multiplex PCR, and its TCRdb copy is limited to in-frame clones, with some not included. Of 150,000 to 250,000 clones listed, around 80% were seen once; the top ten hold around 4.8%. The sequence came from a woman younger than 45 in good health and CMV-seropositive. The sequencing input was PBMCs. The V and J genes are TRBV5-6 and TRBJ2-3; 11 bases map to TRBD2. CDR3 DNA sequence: TGTGCCAGCAGCTTAAAAAGGATAGCGGGAGGGCCAGCAGATACGCAGTATTTT. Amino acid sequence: CASSLKRIAGGPADTQYF.